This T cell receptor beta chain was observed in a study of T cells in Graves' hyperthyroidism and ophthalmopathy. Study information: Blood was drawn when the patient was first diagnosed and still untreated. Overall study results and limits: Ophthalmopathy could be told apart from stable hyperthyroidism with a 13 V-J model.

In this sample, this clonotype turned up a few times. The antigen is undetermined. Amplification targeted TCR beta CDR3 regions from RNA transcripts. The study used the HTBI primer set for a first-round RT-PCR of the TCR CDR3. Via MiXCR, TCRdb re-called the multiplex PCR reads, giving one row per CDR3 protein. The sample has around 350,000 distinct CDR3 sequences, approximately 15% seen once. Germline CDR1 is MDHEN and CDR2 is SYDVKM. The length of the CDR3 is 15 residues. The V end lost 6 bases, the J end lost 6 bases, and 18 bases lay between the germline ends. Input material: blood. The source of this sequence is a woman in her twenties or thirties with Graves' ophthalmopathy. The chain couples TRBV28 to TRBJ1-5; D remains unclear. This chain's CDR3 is CASRPRMGWGQPQHF. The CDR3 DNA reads TGTGCCAGCAGACCCCGAATGGGGTGGGGTCAGCCCCAGCATTTT.